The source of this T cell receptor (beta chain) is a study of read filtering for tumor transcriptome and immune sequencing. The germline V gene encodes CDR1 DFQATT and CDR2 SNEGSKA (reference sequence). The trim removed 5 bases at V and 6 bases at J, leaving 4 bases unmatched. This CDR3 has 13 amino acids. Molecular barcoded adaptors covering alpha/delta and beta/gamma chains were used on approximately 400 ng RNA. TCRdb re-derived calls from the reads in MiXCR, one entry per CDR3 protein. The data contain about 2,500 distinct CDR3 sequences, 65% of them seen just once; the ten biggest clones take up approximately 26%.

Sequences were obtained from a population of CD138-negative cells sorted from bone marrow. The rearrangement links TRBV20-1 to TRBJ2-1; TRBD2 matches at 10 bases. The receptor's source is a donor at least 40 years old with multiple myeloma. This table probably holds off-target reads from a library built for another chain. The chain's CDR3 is CSALAGALNEQFF. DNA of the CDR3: TGCAGTGCTCTAGCGGGAGCCCTCAATGAGCAGTTCTTC.